This entry concerns a single T cell receptor (beta chain). Its antigen is still unknown. There were TCR beta CDR3 regions amplified from RNA transcripts. A first-round RT-PCR of the TCR CDR3 used the HTBI primer set. TCRdb reprocessed the multiplex PCR reads via MiXCR and lists one record per CDR3 protein. The table records 480,000 or so distinct CDR3 sequences, about 46% of them present only once. Investigators excluded patients with uncontrolled infection, other autoimmune disease, pregnancy or lactation. This sample is drawn from a study of T cells in Graves' hyperthyroidism and ophthalmopathy. Regarding the study as a whole: Ophthalmopathy was distinguished from stable hyperthyroidism by 13 V-J signatures. Ophthalmopathy onset followed model prediction by a median about seven months.

Per germline, CDR1 LGHNA and CDR2 YNFKEQ. The ends lost 3 bases at V and 10 bases at J; junction bases unmatched: 5. The CDR3 spans 14 residues. The specimen was peripheral blood or thyroid tissue (not recorded which). This clonotype was sampled from an adult woman with Graves' disease, either hyperthyroidism or ophthalmopathy (not recorded which). The chain couples TRBV4-2 to TRBJ1-6; 8 nucleotides agree with TRBD1. The CDR3, as DNA: TGTGCCAGCAGCCACCAGGGGGCAAAGTCACCCCTCCACTTT. This gives the protein CASSHQGAKSPLHF.